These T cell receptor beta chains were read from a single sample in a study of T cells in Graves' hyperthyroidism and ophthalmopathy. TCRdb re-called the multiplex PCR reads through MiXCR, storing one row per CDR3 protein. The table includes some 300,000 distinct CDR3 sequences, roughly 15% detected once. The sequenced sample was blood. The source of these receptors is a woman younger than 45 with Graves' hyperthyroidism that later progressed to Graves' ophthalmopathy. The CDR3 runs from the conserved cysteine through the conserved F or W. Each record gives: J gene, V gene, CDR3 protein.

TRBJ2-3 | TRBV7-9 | CASSPRTLGDTQYF
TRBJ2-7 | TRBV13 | CASSPVGGPSGSYEQYF
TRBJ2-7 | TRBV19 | CARPGGQGDYEQYF
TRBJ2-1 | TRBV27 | CATGTSGSPEQFF
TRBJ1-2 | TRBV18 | CASSPSFGRGNYCGYTF
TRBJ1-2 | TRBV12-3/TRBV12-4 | CASSFRDRGLGGYTF
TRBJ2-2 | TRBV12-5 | CASGLVPGELFF
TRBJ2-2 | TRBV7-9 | CASSPRGGSGELFF
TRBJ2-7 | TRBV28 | CASNDKAYEQYF
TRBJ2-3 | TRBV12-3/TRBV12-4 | CASSPPLNPTNTQYF
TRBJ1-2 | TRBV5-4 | CASSPGLPQPYGYTF
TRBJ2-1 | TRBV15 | CGTSRDRASYNEQFF
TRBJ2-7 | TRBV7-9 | CASSLVGGSSYEQYF
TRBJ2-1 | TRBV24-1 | CATSDSDRSSSYNEQFF
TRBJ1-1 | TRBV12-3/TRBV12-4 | CASSFQPPFGPRMNTEAFF
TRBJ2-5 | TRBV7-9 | CASRDWGPAQETQYF
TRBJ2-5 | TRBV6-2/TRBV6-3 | CASSGTSGDQETQYF
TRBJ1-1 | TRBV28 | CASSLYVGTGGEAFF
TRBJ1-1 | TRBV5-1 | CASSLGTANTEASF
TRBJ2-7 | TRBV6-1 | CASSESGHTGYEQYF
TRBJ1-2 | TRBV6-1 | CASKPGLWANYGYTF
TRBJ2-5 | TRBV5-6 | CAGSTSETQYF
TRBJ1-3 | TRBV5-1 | CASRRQGGNTIYF
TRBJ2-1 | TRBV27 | CASSQGLALSSDEQFF
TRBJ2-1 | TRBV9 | CASKISLAGGEQFF
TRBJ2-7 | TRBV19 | CASSIGQGAYEQYF
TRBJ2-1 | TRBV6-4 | CASSMSAELYTEQFF
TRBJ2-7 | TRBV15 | CATSRDRSSGGYEQYF